Listed here is a single T cell receptor (beta chain). The antigen is undetermined. These data are taken from a study of T cells in tuberculosis. Study summary: This South African cohort compared adolescents with or without latent tuberculosis against adults with active tuberculosis.

J was trimmed by 4 bases and V by 7 bases; bases with no gene match: 12. Germline CDR1 LNHDA, CDR2 SQIVND (reference sequence). The CDR3 extends over 15 amino acids. General observations from the study: GEM motif frequencies gave roughly 65% accuracy; the GMM repertoire gave about 90%.

Only in-frame clones appear in the TCRdb table, and some are missing; sequencing was by immunoSEQ multiplex PCR. The sample includes about 20,000 clones, 80% to 90% of them seen just once. The receptor's source is a donor aged 10-30 years with latent tuberculosis or without tuberculosis infection. The specimen sequenced was PBMCs. The chain links TRBV19 to TRBJ1-1; 7 bases are a match to TRBD1. For the CDR3, the DNA is TGTGCCAGTAAACCGGACAGGCCCCCGGGCACTGAAGCTTTCTTT. As protein: CASKPDRPPGTEAFF.